This T cell receptor beta chain originates from a study of cytomegalovirus exposure and HLA in healthy donors. Study results and limitations: A few chains tied to CMV proved CMV antigen-specific in vitro. First-cohort TCR clusters tended to co-occur in the 130 or so validation repertoires, a later analysis found.

The CDR3 extends over 15 amino acids. Trimming took off 8 bases at V and 0 bases at J, with 17 bases between the two ends. CDR1 and CDR2 (germline): SEHNR, FQNEAQ (reference sequence). From the 120-subject validation cohort, which was separate from the roughly 670-subject first cohort, the donors were drawn. This clone appeared a few times. Antigen unknown. Profiling relied on immunoSEQ multiplex PCR, and the TCRdb table lists in-frame clones only, not all of them. The profile shows some 73,000 clones, over 85% of them singletons. The genes are TRBV7-9 and TRBJ2-7, with D unresolved. The clonotype originates from a woman aged 18-30 years in good health and CMV-seropositive. The sequencing sample was made of PBMCs. This CDR3 is CASVLEAKSSYEQYF. The CDR3 DNA reads TGTGCCAGCGTCCTTGAGGCGAAGAGCTCCTACGAGCAGTACTTC.